This T cell receptor (beta chain) was identified in a study of memory CD4+ T cells and cytomegalovirus serostatus. TCRdb's table, derived via immunoSEQ multiplex PCR, lists solely in-frame clones and lacks some. The sample yields under 85,000 clones, under 80% seen once. The CDR3 has 14 residues. Per germline, CDR1 KGHSH and CDR2 LQKENI. The V end was cut by 2 bases, the J end by 6 bases, with 13 bases between. This clone was observed a few times. Single viable CD3+CD4+CD8-CD45RO+ cells were sorted as the memory CD4+ T cells. This chain uses TRBV18 with TRBJ1-1; D is undetermined. Sequencing was carried out using memory CD4+ T cells from blood. This TCR was sampled from an adult in good health and CMV-seropositive. CDR3 bases: TGTGCCAGCTCACCATTTCATAGCAGCTCTGAAGCTTTCTTT. Translated, it gives CASSPFHSSSEAFF.